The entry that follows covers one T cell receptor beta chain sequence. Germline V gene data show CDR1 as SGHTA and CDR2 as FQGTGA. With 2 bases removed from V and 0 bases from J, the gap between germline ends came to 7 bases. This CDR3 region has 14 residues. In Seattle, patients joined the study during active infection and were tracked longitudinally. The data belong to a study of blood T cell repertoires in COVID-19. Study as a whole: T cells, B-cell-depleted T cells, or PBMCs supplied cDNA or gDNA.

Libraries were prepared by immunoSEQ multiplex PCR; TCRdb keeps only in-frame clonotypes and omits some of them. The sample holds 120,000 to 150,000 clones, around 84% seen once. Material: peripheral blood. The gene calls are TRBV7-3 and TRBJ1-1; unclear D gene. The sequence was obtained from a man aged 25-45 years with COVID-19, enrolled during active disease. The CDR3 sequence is CASSLGTLNTEAFF. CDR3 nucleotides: TGTGCCAGCAGCTTAGGTACATTGAACACTGAAGCTTTCTTT.